These 31 T cell receptor beta chains were sequenced from one sample in a study of blood T cell repertoires in COVID-19. The table came from immunoSEQ multiplex PCR; TCRdb's copy has only in-frame clones and leaves some out. The table shows about 400,000 clones, with roughly 90% occurring only once. The sequencing input was PBMCs or T cells enriched from blood (not recorded which). These receptors came from a woman in her twenties or thirties with acute COVID-19.

The chain employs TRBV5-8 and TRBJ1-5; possibly TRBD1 for D (5 bases). Trimming removed 4 bases at V and 3 bases at J, with 14 bases between. Germline CDR1 reads SGHTS; CDR2 reads YDEGEE. This CDR3 is built from 15 residues. CDR3 in DNA: TGTGCCAGCAGCAAACCCGACAGCTACAATCAGCCCCAGCATTTT. It translates to CASSKPDSYNQPQHF.

This clone was detected a few times. This chain uses TRBV9 with TRBJ2-1; 9 nucleotides line up with TRBD2. Germline-derived CDR1 and CDR2 are SGDLS and YYNGEE. The CDR3 covers 16 residues. The ends lost 0 bases at V and 7 bases at J; junction bases unmatched: 8. The CDR3 nucleotides are TGTGCCAGCAGCGTAGCTGACCTAGCGGGGCATAATGAGCAGTTCTTC. Translating gives CASSVADLAGHNEQFF.

The chain carries TRBV18 and TRBJ2-7; 8 nucleotides match TRBD2. J gave up 4 bases and V 6 bases, and 5 bases lay outside the gene matches. Germline assignment: CDR1 KGHSH and CDR2 LQKENI. The CDR3 length is 13 residues. The chain's CDR3 is CASSSGTSYEQYF. CDR3 in DNA: TGTGCCAGCTCCTCCGGGACTAGTTACGAGCAGTACTTC.

In this sample, this clone turned up a few times. The gene calls are TRBV10-3 and TRBJ2-2, with 9 bases matching TRBD1. Looked up from germline, CDR1 is ENHRY and CDR2 is SYGVKD. This CDR3 has 15 residues. V shed 5 bases, J shed 3 bases, and the junction held 4 bases outside the gene matches. The CDR3 here is CAISTTGGDTGELFF. Here the CDR3 DNA reads TGTGCCATCAGTACAACAGGGGGCGACACCGGGGAGCTGTTTTTT.

The chain couples TRBV7-8 to TRBJ2-1; 7 bases fit TRBD1. Germline loops: CDR1 SGHVS, CDR2 FQNEAQ. This CDR3 comprises 18 residues. J gave up 3 bases and V 2 bases, and 13 bases lay outside the gene matches. The DNA of the CDR3 is TGTGCCAGCAGCTTAAGCGGCACCGGGACAGCGATCTACAATGAGCAGTTCTTC. Translating it yields CASSLSGTGTAIYNEQFF.

The J gene is TRBJ1-1, the V gene TRBV6-2 or TRBV6-3; D is perhaps TRBD1 (6 bases). The germline V and J ends were trimmed by 5 bases and 4 bases, with 14 bases remaining between them. The germline CDR1 and CDR2 sequences are MNHEY and SVGEGT. This CDR3 spans 14 amino acids. CDR3 sequence: CASSLTGKSTEAFF. CDR3 nucleotide sequence: TGTGCCAGCAGTCTAACAGGGAAGAGCACTGAAGCTTTCTTT.

CDR3: CATTITGRDTEAFF. CDR3 coding DNA: TGTGCCACCACAATTACAGGGAGAGACACTGAAGCTTTCTTT. The chain carries TRBV2 and TRBJ1-1; tentative D call: TRBD1 (6 bases). CDR1 SNHLY and CDR2 FYNNEI come from the germline V gene. The CDR3 is 14 residues long. The V end was cut by 10 bases, the J end by 3 bases, with 18 bases between.

V and J are TRBV3-1 (or the pseudogene TRBV3-2) and TRBJ1-2; D might be TRBD1 (6 bases). The V gene lost 0 bases and the J gene lost 4 bases, with 12 bases spanning the gap. Germline V lookup: CDR1 LGHDT, CDR2 YNNKEL (reference sequence). This CDR3 is 15 amino acids long. CDR3 region: CASSQDLQGAYGYTF. CDR3 DNA sequence: TGTGCCAGCAGCCAAGATCTACAGGGAGCCTATGGCTACACCTTC.

The chain carries TRBV13 and TRBJ1-1; D is perhaps TRBD1 (6 bases). V was pared by 5 bases and J by 2 bases, with 15 bases between. The CDR3 spans 15 residues. Germline values: CDR1 PRHDT, CDR2 FYEKMQ (reference sequence). CDR3 region: CASSPRGASNTEAFF. DNA of the CDR3: TGTGCCAGCAGCCCCCGGGGGGCGAGTAACACTGAAGCTTTCTTT.

The chain links TRBV5-1 to TRBJ2-7, with 10 bases fitting TRBD1. The junction had 5 bases not matched to a gene; V was cut back by 2 bases and J by 3 bases. CDR3 length equals 15 residues. From germline, CDR1 is SGHRS and CDR2 YFSETQ. The CDR3 sequence is CASSLGTGVLYEQYF. The CDR3 DNA follows: TGCGCCAGCAGCTTAGGGACAGGGGTCCTCTACGAGCAGTACTTC.

This chain connects TRBV3-1 (or the pseudogene TRBV3-2) to TRBJ2-1; D might be TRBD2 (6 bases). The CDR3 contains 20 residues. CDR1 is LGHDT and CDR2 is YNNKEL in the germline V gene (reference sequence). Between the trimmed V and J ends, which lost 0 bases and 1 base, there was a span of 22 bases. CDR3 nucleotides: TGTGCCAGCAGCCAAGATGGGGGGTTTAGGTATACGAGGTCCTACAATGAGCAGTTCTTC. Encoded protein: CASSQDGGFRYTRSYNEQFF.

V usage is TRBV6-5 and J usage is TRBJ1-2; weak D call: TRBD1 (5 bases). The CDR3 totals 13 residues. Between the trimmed V and J ends, which lost 6 bases and 2 bases, there was a span of 10 bases. Germline CDR1 reads MNHEY; CDR2 reads SVGAGI. The CDR3: CASRSTENYGYTF. The DNA for the CDR3 is TGTGCCAGCAGATCGACAGAGAACTATGGCTACACCTTC.

The chain combines TRBV7-9 with TRBJ1-6; D gene ambiguous. Trimming stripped 2 bases from V and 8 bases from J, with 10 bases between. There are 14 residues in the CDR3. Germline loops: CDR1 SEHNR, CDR2 FQNEAQ (reference sequence). Here the CDR3 DNA reads TGTGCCAGCAGCTTACCCCTCGGGGATTCACCCCTCCACTTT. Translated, it gives CASSLPLGDSPLHF. The whole variable domain, filled in from reference TRBV7-9 and TRBJ1-6, reads DTGVSQNPRHKITKRGQNVTFRCDPISEHNRLYWYRQTLGQGPEFLTYFQNEAQLEKSRLLSDRFSAERPKGSFSTLEIQRTEQGDSAMYLCASSLPLGDSPLHFGNGTRLTVT.

The chain uses TRBV20-1 and TRBJ1-6; the D is unclear. The CDR3 sequence is 17 residues long. CDR1 and CDR2 from the germline V gene are DFQATT and SNEGSKA (reference sequence). Trimming took 3 bases from V and 0 from J, leaving 15 bases between them. CDR3 sequence reads: CSASVAEPSSYNSPLHF. The CDR3 DNA reads TGCAGTGCTAGTGTGGCAGAACCAAGCTCCTATAATTCACCCCTCCACTTT.

The J gene is TRBJ1-2, the V gene TRBV19; 7 bases align to TRBD1. The CDR3 covers 15 residues. Germline V gene data show CDR1 as LNHDA and CDR2 as SQIVND (reference sequence). With V trimmed by 6 bases and J by 1 base, 8 bases remained unmatched. For the CDR3, the DNA is TGTGCCAGTAGCACCCGGACAGGCCTTAACTATGGCTACACCTTC. The encoded protein is CASSTRTGLNYGYTF.

The chain recombines TRBV6-5 with TRBJ2-7; D is unclear. The length of the CDR3 is 13 residues. CDR1 and CDR2 from the germline V gene are MNHEY and SVGAGI. V lost 4 bases and J lost 4, with 11 bases in between. The CDR3 reads CASSLGEWYEQYF. The CDR3 DNA reads TGTGCCAGCAGTTTGGGCGAATGGTACGAGCAGTACTTC.

This clone was seen once. The chain links TRBV5-4 to TRBJ2-1, with D possibly TRBD2 on 5 matching bases. The CDR3 loop spans 14 amino acids. Germline CDR1 is SGHNT and CDR2 is YYREEE (reference sequence). Trimming removed 1 base at V and 6 bases at J, with 11 bases between. CDR3 bases: TGTGCCAGCAGCTTGACGGGGAAGGGCAATGAGCAGTTCTTC. This codes for CASSLTGKGNEQFF.

This sequence joins TRBV12-3 or TRBV12-4 and TRBJ1-1, with D perhaps TRBD1 (6 bases). The CDR3 is made up of 11 amino acids. V gave up 5 bases and J gave up 7 bases, with 8 bases separating them. The CDR3 is CASSRDIEAFF. The CDR3 region has the DNA TGTGCCAGCAGTCGGGACATTGAAGCTTTCTTT.

The chain links TRBV5-5 to TRBJ2-7; 7 nucleotides align to TRBD1. Trimming removed 0 bases from V and 7 bases from J; junction bases left unmatched: 10. This CDR3 is 15 amino acids long. Germline CDR1 SGHKS, CDR2 YYEKEE (reference sequence). The CDR3 protein is CASSLDRGGLGEQYF. In DNA form, the CDR3 reads TGTGCCAGCAGCTTGGACAGGGGCGGCCTTGGGGAGCAGTACTTC.

The rearrangement uses TRBV3-1 (or the pseudogene TRBV3-2) and TRBJ2-7, with 8 bases lining up with TRBD1. The CDR3 has 16 residues. Trimming took 4 bases from V and 4 from J; bases not matched to a gene: 12. CDR1 is LGHDT and CDR2 is YNNKEL in the germline V gene (reference sequence). The CDR3 loop reads CASSRHRDRSFYEQYF. As DNA, the CDR3 is TGTGCCAGCAGCCGACACCGGGACAGGTCATTTTACGAGCAGTACTTC.

J is TRBJ2-5 and V is TRBV7-2; 10 bases align to TRBD2. Per the germline V gene, CDR1 is SGHTA and CDR2 is FQGNSA. Trimming removed 0 bases from V and 1 base from J; junction bases left unmatched: 14. This CDR3 contains 20 residues. The CDR3 is CASSLAPMGSGGTSQETQYF. The CDR3 nucleotides read TGTGCCAGCAGCTTAGCCCCGATGGGTAGCGGGGGGACCTCCCAAGAGACCCAGTACTTC.

This sequence joins TRBV27 and TRBJ2-2; 9 bases match TRBD1. This CDR3 is built from 17 residues. J lost 4 bases, V lost 4 bases, and 10 bases had no gene match. CDR1 is MNHEY, CDR2 SMNVEV, per germline (reference sequence). Here the CDR3 reads CASSSNSGTGPTGELFF. CDR3 nucleotide sequence: TGTGCCAGCAGTTCAAACTCCGGGACAGGGCCCACCGGGGAGCTGTTTTTT.

The chain joins TRBV6-1 to TRBJ1-6; D gene ambiguous. There are 18 residues in the CDR3. CDR1 MNHNS and CDR2 SASEGT come from the germline V gene. Trimming removed 0 bases from V and 7 bases from J, with 19 bases in between. This chain's CDR3 is CASSEALLFPAVNSPLHF. DNA of the CDR3: TGTGCCAGCAGTGAAGCGCTTCTTTTTCCAGCGGTAAATTCACCCCTCCACTTT.

V and J are TRBV7-2 and TRBJ1-3; a possible D gene is TRBD1 (6 bases). This CDR3 has 16 residues. Trimming shortened V by 1 base and J by 3 bases, and 13 bases separated the two germline ends. Germline V gene lookup returns CDR1 SGHTA and CDR2 FQGNSA. In nucleotides, the CDR3 is TGTGCCAGCAGCTTAGTTGGGGGGGCGAGTGGAAACACCATATATTTT. Translating it yields CASSLVGGASGNTIYF.

The chain is built from TRBV2 and TRBJ1-1; D gene unclear. Per germline, CDR1 SNHLY and CDR2 FYNNEI. The CDR3 runs 14 residues. The germline V and J ends were trimmed by 0 bases and 2 bases, with 7 bases remaining between them. CDR3 coding DNA: TGTGCCAGCAGTGAAGCGCTGGGCAACACTGAAGCTTTCTTT. Encoded protein: CASSEALGNTEAFF.

The gene calls are TRBV28 and TRBJ2-1, with 10 positions matching TRBD2. The CDR3 loop spans 17 amino acids. The V segment lost 5 bases and the J segment 7 bases; nucleotides outside the gene matches: 14. From germline, CDR1 is MDHEN and CDR2 SYDVKM. This chain's CDR3 is CASSLPTGAGGWNEQFF. For the CDR3, the DNA is TGTGCCAGCAGTCTCCCGACGGGAGCGGGGGGGTGGAATGAGCAGTTCTTC.

Of note for this clone: One end of the junction fails to match germline, which may point to a read error. This chain joins TRBV5-5 and TRBJ2-7, with TRBD2 matching over 10 bases. The CDR3 consists of 13 residues. Germline V gives CDR1 SGHKS, CDR2 YYEKEE (reference sequence). DNA of the CDR3: TGTGCCAGCGCCCCCCCCAGCGGGGGGGCCTCTCGCTTC. This translates into CASAPPSGGASRF. The full variable domain, with the rest looked up from reference TRBV5-5 and TRBJ2-7, is DAGVTQSPTHLIKTRGQQVTLRCSPISGHKSVSWYQQVLGQGPQFIFQYYEKEERGRGNFPDRFSARQFPNYSSELNVNALLLGDSALYLCASAPPSGGASRFGPGTRLTVT.

J is TRBJ2-7 and V is TRBV27, with D perhaps TRBD2 (5 bases). The V end was cut by 0 bases, the J end by 0 bases, with 12 bases between. The germline CDR1 and CDR2 sequences are MNHEY and SMNVEV (reference sequence). This CDR3 has 16 amino acids. This CDR3 reads CASSLSWGESSYEQYF. For the CDR3, the DNA is TGTGCCAGCAGTTTATCCTGGGGAGAGAGCTCCTACGAGCAGTACTTC.

The rearrangement joins TRBV5-1 to TRBJ1-1; maybe TRBD1 (6 bases). From germline, CDR1 is SGHRS and CDR2 YFSETQ. Trimming left V 0 bases short and J 5 bases short, with 11 bases between. The CDR3 is made up of 14 amino acids. CDR3 sequence reads: CASSLGGQLTEAFF. DNA of the CDR3: TGCGCCAGCAGCTTGGGAGGACAGTTAACTGAAGCTTTCTTT.

This rearrangement joins TRBV19 to TRBJ2-2, with D unresolved. This CDR3 spans 13 amino acids. V lost 7 bases to trimming and J lost 4 bases, with 10 bases between them. From germline, CDR1 is LNHDA and CDR2 SQIVND (reference sequence). The CDR3 bases are TGTGCCAGTACCGAGGATGTCACCGGGGAGCTGTTTTTT. This codes for CASTEDVTGELFF.

This sequence joins TRBV15 and TRBJ2-2; 9 nucleotides align to TRBD2. The CDR3 runs 17 residues. The V gene end was trimmed by 0 bases and the J gene end by 4 bases; junction bases not matched to a gene: 6. Germline CDR1 and CDR2: LNHNV and YYDKDF (reference sequence). CDR3 in DNA: TGTGCCACCAGCAGAGATCTGCTAGCGGGGACCACCGGGGAGCTGTTTTTT. The encoded protein is CATSRDLLAGTTGELFF.